This T cell receptor (beta chain) stems from a study of T-cell reconstitution after alpha-beta-depleted transplantation in children. Broader study findings: At one year after transplant, newly produced T cells mostly accounted for T-cell counts and diversity.

As regards this clonotype: Its antigen is unidentified.

This sample's TCRbeta library carried unique molecular identifier barcodes. TCRdb fed the PCR reads into MiXCR, producing one record per CDR3 protein. In the table there are 90,000 to 100,000 distinct CDR3 sequences, 20% to 25% of which are singletons. CDR3 length: 14 amino acids. Trimming removed 3 bases from V and 0 bases from J, with 8 bases in between. The receptor comes from a boy aged 2 to 10 with acute lymphoblastic leukemia, due to receive a stem cell transplant. The V call is TRBV12-3 or TRBV12-4, the J call TRBJ2-5, with no clear D. Material: PBMCs, obtained before TCRalphabeta/CD19-depleted stem cell transplant. The CDR3 bases are TGTGCCAGCAGTTTCCGTACCTACCAAGAGACCCAGTACTTC. Protein product: CASSFRTYQETQYF.